Sequencing of this TCR beta chain was carried out in a study of T cell repertoires in cytomegalovirus infection. Overall study context: Shared public TCR beta signatures pointed to both CMV infection and a matching HLA type.

The study's findings and limits: Across the ex vivo response, the dominant clonotypes were HLA-C-restricted CMV-specific TCR beta clonotypes.

The sample holds a few counts of this clonotype. The antigen is unknown. MiXCR, run by TCRdb on the reads, gives a single entry per CDR3 protein. The data show roughly 760,000 distinct CDR3 sequences, with 35% seen just once and about 2.8% held by the top ten. This CDR3 comprises 16 residues. V lost 0 bases to trimming and J lost 1 base, with 12 bases between them. Germline CDR1 and CDR2: SEHNR and FQNEAQ (reference sequence). This TCR was sampled from a human donor in good health (CMV status not recorded). Some clones in this sample may be carry-over from other donors' samples. The sequenced sample consisted of PBMCs. The gene calls are TRBV7-9 and TRBJ1-2; a weak D match, TRBD1 (5 bases). CDR3 nucleotides: TGTGCCAGCAGCTTAGCTTGGGGCGGAAGTAACTATGGCTACACCTTC. Translation gives CASSLAWGGSNYGYTF.